This entry lists 29 T cell receptor beta chains sequenced from one sample in a study of T cell repertoires in ileal Crohn's disease. TCRdb keeps only in-frame clones here, not all; method: immunoSEQ multiplex PCR. The sample has 8,000 or so clones; approximately 82% are singletons. Sequencing was performed on ileal tissue. Source of these receptors: an adult with Crohn's disease.

The chain carries TRBV6-5 and TRBJ1-2; 7 bases match TRBD1. The J segment lost 3 bases and the V segment lost 1 base, leaving 8 bases of the junction unmatched. The CDR3 consists of 16 residues. Looked up from germline, CDR1 is MNHEY and CDR2 is SVGAGI. CDR3 region: CASSYWGPGQYYGYTF. CDR3 nucleotide sequence: TGTGCCAGCAGTTACTGGGGTCCGGGACAGTACTATGGCTACACCTTC.

CDR3: CATSRRVNEKLFF. The DNA of the CDR3 is TGTGCCACCAGCAGACGGGTTAATGAAAAACTGTTTTTT. This chain uses TRBV15 with TRBJ1-4; D is unclear. CDR1 is LNHNV and CDR2 is YYDKDF in the germline V gene (reference sequence). V was pared by 2 bases and J by 4 bases, with 5 bases between. The CDR3 consists of 13 residues.

In this sample, this clone turned up once. This chain connects TRBV4-1 to TRBJ1-4, with 7 bases lining up with TRBD1. V trimming: 5 bases; J trimming: 8 bases; junction bases outside the gene matches: 14. The germline CDR1 and CDR2 sequences are MGHRA and YSYEKL. This CDR3 has 16 amino acids. The CDR3 sequence: CASSFRQGRRGEKLFF. The CDR3 nucleotides are TGCGCCAGCAGCTTCCGACAGGGACGGCGCGGAGAAAAACTGTTTTTT.

The chain carries TRBV7-9 and TRBJ2-1; TRBD2 matches at 9 bases. The CDR3 spans 16 residues. With V trimmed by 3 bases and J by 2 bases, 5 bases remained unmatched. From germline, CDR1 is SEHNR and CDR2 FQNEAQ (reference sequence). The CDR3 is CASSLPSGNTYNEQFF. As DNA, the CDR3 is TGTGCCAGCAGCTTGCCTAGCGGGAACACCTACAATGAGCAGTTCTTC. Full variable domain (rest looked up from reference TRBV7-9 and TRBJ2-1): DTGVSQNPRHKITKRGQNVTFRCDPISEHNRLYWYRQTLGQGPEFLTYFQNEAQLEKSRLLSDRFSAERPKGSFSTLEIQRTEQGDSAMYLCASSLPSGNTYNEQFFGPGTRLTVL.

The V and J genes are TRBV4-1 and TRBJ2-2; D possibly corresponds to TRBD1 (6 bases). This CDR3 spans 18 amino acids. V lost 2 bases and J lost 9, with 25 bases in between. Germline V lookup: CDR1 MGHRA, CDR2 YSYEKL. The CDR3 DNA sequence: TGCGCCAGCAGCCAAAGTAGTCTGGGAGAAGGGGGTACCTGGGAGCTGTTTTTT. As protein: CASSQSSLGEGGTWELFF.

The chain joins TRBV6-5 to TRBJ1-2; D unclear. The length of the CDR3 is 13 residues. CDR1 and CDR2 (germline): MNHEY, SVGAGI. V dropped 0 bases and J dropped 7 bases, with 9 bases sitting between them. The CDR3 spells CASSYSEGTGYTF. Written as DNA, the CDR3 is TGTGCCAGCAGTTACTCGGAGGGAACTGGCTACACCTTC.

This clone was picked up a small number of times. The gene calls are TRBV6-4 and TRBJ2-1; possibly TRBD2 for D (6 bases). Germline CDR1 reads MRHNA; CDR2 reads SNTAGT. The germline V and J ends were trimmed by 6 bases and 0 bases, with 12 bases remaining between them. There are 15 residues in the CDR3. Here the CDR3 reads CASSPTSGSYNEQFF. In nucleotides, the CDR3 is TGTGCCAGCAGCCCGACTAGTGGCTCCTACAATGAGCAGTTCTTC.

The chain combines TRBV5-1 with TRBJ2-6, with D possibly matching TRBD1 (5 bases). V lost 3 bases, J lost 0 bases, and 7 bases lay in between. Germline V CDR1 and CDR2: SGHRS, YFSETQ. This CDR3 contains 15 residues. In DNA form, the CDR3 reads TGCGCCAGCAGCTGGGGCAGCTCTGGGGCCAACGTCCTGACTTTC. Translated: CASSWGSSGANVLTF.

This rearrangement joins TRBV9 to TRBJ2-5; no firm D call. This CDR3 spans 13 amino acids. The V end lost 3 bases, the J end lost 2 bases, and 8 bases lay between the germline ends. Germline V CDR1 and CDR2: SGDLS, YYNGEE. This chain's CDR3 is CASSGATQETQYF. DNA for the CDR3: TGTGCCAGCAGCGGAGCAACTCAAGAGACCCAGTACTTC.

This clone was recorded only once. The chain combines TRBV4-1 with TRBJ2-1, with a tentative D call TRBD2 (6 bases). From germline, CDR1 is MGHRA and CDR2 YSYEKL. The CDR3 has 15 amino acids. V was cut by 4 bases and J by 5 bases, with 15 bases left in between. The CDR3 coding sequence is TGCGCCAGCAGCCCCCAGGAGGGCCGGCACAATGAGCAGTTCTTC. This translates into CASSPQEGRHNEQFF.

J is TRBJ2-3 and V is TRBV29-1, with TRBD2 identical over 9 bases. V lost 4 bases, J lost 2 bases, and 4 bases stayed unmatched. CDR1 is SQVTM and CDR2 is ANQGSEA in the germline V gene. This CDR3 contains 14 residues. In nucleotides, the CDR3 is TGCAGCGTTGTACCTAGCGGGGTCACAGATACGCAGTATTTT. Translated, it gives CSVVPSGVTDTQYF.

The rearrangement links TRBV6-1 to TRBJ2-1, with 14 bases identical to TRBD2. Losses at the gene ends were 9 bases for V and 10 bases for J; bases not matched to a gene: 5. Germline CDR1 and CDR2: MNHNS and SASEGT. This CDR3 has 13 residues. Here the CDR3 DNA reads TGTGCCAGTGGACTAGCGGGAGGTCGAGAGCAGTTCTTC. As protein: CASGLAGGREQFF.

This chain links TRBV25-1 with TRBJ2-3, with TRBD2 matching 10 bases. The length of the CDR3 is 14 residues. Per germline, CDR1 MGHDK and CDR2 SYGVNS. The V segment lost 8 bases and the J segment 6 bases; nucleotides outside the gene matches: 8. The CDR3 bases are TGTGCCAGCCAACCTAGCGGGGGACCGGATACGCAGTATTTT. It specifies CASQPSGGPDTQYF. The variable domain in full, completed from reference TRBV25-1 and TRBJ2-3, reads EADIYQTPRYLVIGTGKKITLECSQTMGHDKMYWYQQDPGMELHLIHYSYGVNSTEKGDLSSESTVSRIRTEHFPLTLESARPSHTSQYLCASQPSGGPDTQYFGPGTRLTVL.

A note on this clone: In the same sample, other DNA sequences code for this CDR3. The chain links TRBV11-2 to TRBJ1-5, with 7 bases that match TRBD1. From germline, CDR1 is SGHAT and CDR2 FQNNGV. The V and J ends lost 4 bases and 10 bases, in that order; junction bases with no gene match: 7. The CDR3 covers 13 residues. CDR3 loop: CASSYTRDSPQHF. CDR3 DNA sequence: TGTGCCAGCAGCTATACCCGGGACAGTCCCCAGCATTTT.

The table lists this clone with a few counts. J is TRBJ1-1 and V is TRBV7-9, with D maybe TRBD1 (5 bases). Germline CDR1 is SEHNR and CDR2 is FQNEAQ (reference sequence). This CDR3 contains 13 residues. Trimming removed 6 bases from V and 4 bases from J, with 12 bases in between. CDR3 nucleotide sequence: TGTGCCAGCAGTTTCAGGGAGGTCACTGAAGCTTTCTTT. It codes for CASSFREVTEAFF.

The genes are TRBV2 and TRBJ2-7; D remains unclear. Trimming stripped 2 bases from V and 0 bases from J, with 17 bases between. The CDR3 loop spans 17 amino acids. CDR1 and CDR2 from the germline V gene are SNHLY and FYNNEI. CDR3 amino acids: CASSETPPWLLSYEQYF. Written as DNA, the CDR3 is TGTGCCAGCAGTGAAACCCCCCCATGGCTCCTCTCCTACGAGCAGTACTTC.

The V call is TRBV10-2, the J call TRBJ2-7, with 8 bases that match TRBD1. The V gene's germline CDR1 is WSHSY and CDR2 SAAADI. The CDR3 has 16 residues. V shed 6 bases and J 3 bases; nucleotides not matched to a gene: 13. CDR3 loop: CASRVGTGHRGYEQYF. The CDR3 nucleotides read TGCGCCAGCAGGGTCGGGACAGGTCATAGAGGCTACGAGCAGTACTTC.

V gene TRBV5-1 combines with J gene TRBJ2-5; 15 positions agree with TRBD2. J was trimmed by 4 bases and V by 7 bases; bases with no gene match: 5. This CDR3 has 15 residues. Germline CDR1 and CDR2: SGHRS and YFSETQ. For the CDR3, the DNA is TGCGCCAGCCGCGGACTAGCGGGAGGGGGAGAGACCCAGTACTTC. Amino acids: CASRGLAGGGETQYF.

V and J are TRBV7-6 and TRBJ2-2, with TRBD2 as a possible D gene (6 bases). Germline CDR1 and CDR2: SGHVS and FNYEAQ. Trimming cost V 1 base and J 4 bases, with 13 bases left between them. This CDR3 contains 16 residues. The CDR3 DNA is TGTGCCAGCAGCTTAGGGGTCGGGAGAGGCACCGGGGAGCTGTTTTTT. Amino acids: CASSLGVGRGTGELFF.

This chain joins TRBV27 and TRBJ2-7, with 8 positions matching TRBD1. CDR1 and CDR2 from the germline V gene are MNHEY and SMNVEV (reference sequence). V shed 3 bases, J shed 4 bases, and the junction held 5 bases outside the gene matches. The CDR3 is 14 residues long. DNA of the CDR3: TGTGCCAGCAGTTTTAACAGGGGGTTATACGAGCAGTACTTC. This gives the protein CASSFNRGLYEQYF.

CDR3 nucleotides: TGTGCCAGTAGACAGGGCGCGGGAGGCAATCAGCCCCAGCATTTT. Residues: CASRQGAGGNQPQHF. The chain has TRBV19 and TRBJ1-5; D might be TRBD1 (6 bases). This CDR3 is 15 amino acids long. Germline V gene lookup returns CDR1 LNHDA and CDR2 SQIVND (reference sequence). V was cut by 6 bases and J by 2 bases, with 14 bases left in between.

V is TRBV7-3 and J is TRBJ2-2; D remains ambiguous. The V end was cut by 1 base, the J end by 4 bases, with 4 bases between. This CDR3 is 13 amino acids long. Germline V CDR1 and CDR2: SGHTA, FQGTGA. DNA for the CDR3: TGTGCCAGCAGCTTAAGGCTCACCGGGGAGCTGTTTTTT. Amino acids: CASSLRLTGELFF. Full variable domain (missing parts from reference TRBV7-3 and TRBJ2-2): GAGVSQTPSNKVTEKGKYVELRCDPISGHTALYWYRQSLGQGPEFLIYFQGTGAADDSGLPNDRFFAVRPEGSVSTLKIQRTERGDSAVYLCASSLRLTGELFFGEGSRLTVL.

The gene calls are TRBV5-6 and TRBJ1-5; the D is unclear. The CDR3 is 13 residues long. V was clipped by 4 bases and J by 4 bases, with 9 bases between them. CDR1 and CDR2 (germline): SGHDT, YYEEEE. The CDR3 sequence: CASSHGGNQPQHF. The CDR3 DNA is TGTGCCAGCAGCCACGGAGGGAATCAGCCCCAGCATTTT.

V gene TRBV25-1 combines with J gene TRBJ1-1; 8 nucleotides agree with TRBD1. This CDR3 is 16 amino acids long. Per the germline V gene, CDR1 is MGHDK and CDR2 is SYGVNS. Unmatched junction bases numbered 8, after V lost 1 base and J lost 4 bases. CDR3: CASSEFRQGAGTEAFF. CDR3 in DNA: TGTGCCAGCAGTGAATTCAGGCAGGGGGCGGGCACTGAAGCTTTCTTT.

The rearrangement uses TRBV10-3 and TRBJ2-7; 9 bases fit TRBD2. CDR3 length: 16 amino acids. The V gene's germline CDR1 is ENHRY and CDR2 SYGVKD. The V and J ends lost 0 bases and 7 bases, in that order; junction bases with no gene match: 10. CDR3 sequence: CAISESRLAGSGEQYF. Here the CDR3 DNA reads TGTGCCATCAGTGAGTCGAGGCTAGCGGGATCTGGTGAGCAGTACTTC.

The table lists this clone with a few counts. This rearrangement joins TRBV20-1 to TRBJ1-1; D gene uncertain. Trimming left V 1 base short and J 7 bases short, with 7 bases between. This CDR3 contains 11 residues. The germline V gene has CDR1 DFQATT and CDR2 SNEGSKA (reference sequence). This CDR3 reads CSARGAVEAFF. CDR3 nucleotides: TGCAGTGCTAGAGGGGCAGTTGAAGCTTTCTTT.

The chain is built from TRBV29-1 and TRBJ2-2, with 11 bases identical to TRBD2. Germline V gene lookup returns CDR1 SQVTM and CDR2 ANQGSEA. Trimming at V came to 5 bases and at J to 2 bases, leaving 4 bases not matched to a gene. This CDR3 is 15 amino acids long. The CDR3 nucleotides read TGCAGCGTTCCCCTAGCGGGAGGTAACACCGGGGAGCTGTTTTTT. It codes for CSVPLAGGNTGELFF.

This rearrangement joins TRBV5-1 to TRBJ2-1, with 9 bases lining up with TRBD2. CDR3 length: 15 amino acids. V gave up 2 bases and J gave up 7 bases; unmatched junction bases: 7. The germline V gene has CDR1 SGHRS and CDR2 YFSETQ. CDR3 DNA: TGCGCCAGCAGCTTTACCGGGACTAGCTCTAATGAGCAGTTCTTC. Protein sequence: CASSFTGTSSNEQFF.

The chain joins TRBV5-4 to TRBJ2-5, with 11 bases aligning to TRBD2. The CDR3 is 15 amino acids. After removal of 4 bases from V and 3 bases from J, the junction contained 5 bases not matched to a gene. Germline assignment: CDR1 SGHNT and CDR2 YYREEE (reference sequence). The CDR3 is CASSLQGLAEETQYF. For the CDR3, the DNA is TGTGCCAGCAGCCTCCAGGGACTAGCGGAAGAGACCCAGTACTTC.